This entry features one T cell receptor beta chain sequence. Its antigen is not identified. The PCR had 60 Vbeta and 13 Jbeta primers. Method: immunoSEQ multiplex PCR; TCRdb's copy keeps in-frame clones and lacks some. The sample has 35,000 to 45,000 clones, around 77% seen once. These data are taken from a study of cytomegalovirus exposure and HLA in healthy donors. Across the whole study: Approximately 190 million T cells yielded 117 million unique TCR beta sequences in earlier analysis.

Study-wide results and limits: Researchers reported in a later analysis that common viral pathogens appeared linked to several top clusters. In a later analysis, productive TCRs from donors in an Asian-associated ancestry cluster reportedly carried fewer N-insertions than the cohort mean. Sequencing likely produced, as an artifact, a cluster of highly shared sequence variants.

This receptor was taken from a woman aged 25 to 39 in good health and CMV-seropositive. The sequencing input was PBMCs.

The CDR3 region has the DNA TGTGCCAGTAGATGGGGACAGGATATTAACTATGGCTACACCTTC. It translates to CASRWGQDINYGYTF. The J gene is TRBJ1-2, the V gene TRBV19; TRBD1 matches 8 bases. V shed 6 bases, J shed 1 base, and the junction held 7 bases outside the gene matches. Germline loops: CDR1 LNHDA, CDR2 SQIVND (reference sequence). The CDR3 is 15 amino acids.